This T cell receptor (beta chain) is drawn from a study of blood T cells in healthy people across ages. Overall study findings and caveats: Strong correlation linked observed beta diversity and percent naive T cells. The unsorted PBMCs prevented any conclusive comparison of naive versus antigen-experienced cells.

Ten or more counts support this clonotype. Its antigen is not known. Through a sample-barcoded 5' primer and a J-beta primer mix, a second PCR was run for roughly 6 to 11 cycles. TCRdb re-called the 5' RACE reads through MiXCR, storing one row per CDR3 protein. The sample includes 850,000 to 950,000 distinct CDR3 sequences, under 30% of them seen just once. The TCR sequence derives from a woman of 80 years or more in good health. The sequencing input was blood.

CDR3 in DNA: TGTGCCATCAAACCCGGGACTACCTACGAGCAGTACTTC. Its translation is CAIKPGTTYEQYF. The chain has TRBV10-3 and TRBJ2-7; 7 nucleotides agree with TRBD2. This CDR3 spans 13 amino acids. V dropped 7 bases and J dropped 2; count of bases not matched to a gene: 5. Germline CDR1 and CDR2: ENHRY and SYGVKD.